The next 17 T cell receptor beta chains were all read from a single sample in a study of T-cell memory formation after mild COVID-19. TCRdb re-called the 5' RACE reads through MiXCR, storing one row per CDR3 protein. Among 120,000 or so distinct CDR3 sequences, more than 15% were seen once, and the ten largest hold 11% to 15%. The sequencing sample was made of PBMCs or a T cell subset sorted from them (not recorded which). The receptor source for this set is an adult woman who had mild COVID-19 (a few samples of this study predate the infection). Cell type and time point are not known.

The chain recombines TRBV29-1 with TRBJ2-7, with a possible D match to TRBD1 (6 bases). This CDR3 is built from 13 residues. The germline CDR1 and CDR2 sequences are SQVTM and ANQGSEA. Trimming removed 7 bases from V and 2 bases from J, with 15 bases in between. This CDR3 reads CSARTEGTYEQYF. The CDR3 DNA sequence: TGCAGCGCCCGGACAGAAGGTACCTACGAGCAGTACTTC.

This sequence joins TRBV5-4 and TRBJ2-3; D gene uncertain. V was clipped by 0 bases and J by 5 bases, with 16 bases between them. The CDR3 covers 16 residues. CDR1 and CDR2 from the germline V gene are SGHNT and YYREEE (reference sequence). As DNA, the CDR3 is TGTGCCAGCAGCTTGGCTCCGGTCTTCACGGGAGATACGCAGTATTTT. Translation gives CASSLAPVFTGDTQYF. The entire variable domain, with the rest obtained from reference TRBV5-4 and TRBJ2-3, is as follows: ETGVTQSPTHLIKTRGQQVTLRCSSQSGHNTVSWYQQALGQGPQFIFQYYREEENGRGNFPPRFSGLQFPNYSSELNVNALELDDSALYLCASSLAPVFTGDTQYFGPGTRLTVL.

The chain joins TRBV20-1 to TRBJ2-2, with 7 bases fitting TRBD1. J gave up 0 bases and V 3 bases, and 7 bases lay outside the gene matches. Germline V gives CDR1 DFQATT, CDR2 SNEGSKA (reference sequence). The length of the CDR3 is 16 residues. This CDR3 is CSASLVTGTNTGELFF. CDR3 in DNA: TGCAGTGCTAGCCTGGTGACAGGGACGAACACCGGGGAGCTGTTTTTT.

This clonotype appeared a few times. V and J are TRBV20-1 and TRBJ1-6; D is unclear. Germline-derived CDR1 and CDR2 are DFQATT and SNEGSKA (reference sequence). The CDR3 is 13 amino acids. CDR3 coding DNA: TGCGGAGGACGGAGCTCCTATAATTCACCCCTCCACTTT. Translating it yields CGGRSSYNSPLHF.

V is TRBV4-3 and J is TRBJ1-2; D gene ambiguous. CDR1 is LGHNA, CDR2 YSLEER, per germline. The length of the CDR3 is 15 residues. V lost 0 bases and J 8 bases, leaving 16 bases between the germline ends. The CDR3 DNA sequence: TGCGCCAGCAGCCAAGATACGAGTTCATCCGACGGCTACACCTTC. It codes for CASSQDTSSSDGYTF.

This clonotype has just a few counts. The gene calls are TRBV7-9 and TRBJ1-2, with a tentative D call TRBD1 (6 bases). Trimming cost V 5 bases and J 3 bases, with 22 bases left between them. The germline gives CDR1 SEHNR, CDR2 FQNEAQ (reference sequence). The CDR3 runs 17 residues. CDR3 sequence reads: CASSPFGGAGADYGYTF. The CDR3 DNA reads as TGTGCCAGCAGCCCATTCGGGGGGGCGGGGGCTGACTATGGCTACACCTTC.

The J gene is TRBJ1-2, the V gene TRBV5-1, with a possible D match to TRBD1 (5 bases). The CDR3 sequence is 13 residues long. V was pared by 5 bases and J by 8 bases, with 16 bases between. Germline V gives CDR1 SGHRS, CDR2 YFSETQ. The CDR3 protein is CASRYDSLQGYTF. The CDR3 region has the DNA TGCGCCAGCAGATACGACAGCTTGCAGGGCTACACCTTC.

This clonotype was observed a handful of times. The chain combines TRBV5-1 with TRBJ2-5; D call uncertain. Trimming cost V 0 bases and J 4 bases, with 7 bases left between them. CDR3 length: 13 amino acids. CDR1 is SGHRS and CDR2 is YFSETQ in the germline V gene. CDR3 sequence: CASSLEFGETQYF. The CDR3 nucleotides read TGCGCCAGCAGCTTGGAATTCGGAGAGACCCAGTACTTC.

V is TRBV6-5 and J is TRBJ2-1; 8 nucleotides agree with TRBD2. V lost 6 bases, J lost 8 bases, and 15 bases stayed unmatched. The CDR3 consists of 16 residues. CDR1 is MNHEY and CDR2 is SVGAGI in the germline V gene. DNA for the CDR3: TGTGCCAGCAGCCGTCAGCCGGGAGGGCCGGTGGATGAGCAGTTCTTC. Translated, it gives CASSRQPGGPVDEQFF.

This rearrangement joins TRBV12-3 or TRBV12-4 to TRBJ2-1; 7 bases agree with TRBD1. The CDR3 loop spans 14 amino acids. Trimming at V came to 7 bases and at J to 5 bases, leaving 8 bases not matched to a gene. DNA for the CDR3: TGTGCCAGCAAAAGGCAGGGGGTTAACAATGAGCAGTTCTTC. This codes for CASKRQGVNNEQFF.

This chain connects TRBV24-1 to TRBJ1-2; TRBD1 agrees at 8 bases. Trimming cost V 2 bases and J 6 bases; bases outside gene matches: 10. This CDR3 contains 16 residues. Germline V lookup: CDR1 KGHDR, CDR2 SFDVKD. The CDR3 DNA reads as TGTGCCACCAGTGATTCCATCCGGACAGGGCGGGATGGCTACACCTTC. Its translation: CATSDSIRTGRDGYTF.

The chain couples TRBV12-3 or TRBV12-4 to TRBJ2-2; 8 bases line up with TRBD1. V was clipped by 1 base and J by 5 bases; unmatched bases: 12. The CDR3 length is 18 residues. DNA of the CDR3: TGTGCCAGCAGTTTAGTCTACCTCCACAGGGGGTATACCGGGGAGCTGTTTTTT. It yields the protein CASSLVYLHRGYTGELFF.

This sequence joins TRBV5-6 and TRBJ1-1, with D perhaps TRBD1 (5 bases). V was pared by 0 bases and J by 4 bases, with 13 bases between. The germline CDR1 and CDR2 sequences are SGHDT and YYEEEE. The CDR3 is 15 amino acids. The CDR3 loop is CASSLGLQVPTEAFF. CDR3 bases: TGTGCCAGCAGCTTGGGCTTACAGGTTCCCACTGAAGCTTTCTTT.

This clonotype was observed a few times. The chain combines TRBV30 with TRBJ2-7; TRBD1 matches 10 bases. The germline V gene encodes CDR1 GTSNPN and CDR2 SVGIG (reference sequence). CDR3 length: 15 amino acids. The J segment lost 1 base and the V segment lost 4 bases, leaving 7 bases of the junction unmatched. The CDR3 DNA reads TGTGCCTGGACCTTGCCGGGACAGGGGTCCTACGAGCAGTACTTC. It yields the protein CAWTLPGQGSYEQYF.

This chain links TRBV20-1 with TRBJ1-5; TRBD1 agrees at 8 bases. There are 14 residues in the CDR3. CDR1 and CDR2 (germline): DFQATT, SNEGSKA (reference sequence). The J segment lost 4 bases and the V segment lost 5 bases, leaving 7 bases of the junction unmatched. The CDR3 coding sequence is TGCAGTGCTCCGGACAGGGAGTCTAATCAGCCCCAGCATTTT. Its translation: CSAPDRESNQPQHF.

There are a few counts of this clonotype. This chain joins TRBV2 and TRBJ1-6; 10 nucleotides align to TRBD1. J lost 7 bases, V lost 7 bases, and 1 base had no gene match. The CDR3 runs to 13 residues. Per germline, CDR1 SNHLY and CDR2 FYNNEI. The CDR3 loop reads CASKGQGNSPLHF. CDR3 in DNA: TGTGCCAGCAAGGGACAGGGGAATTCACCCCTCCACTTT.

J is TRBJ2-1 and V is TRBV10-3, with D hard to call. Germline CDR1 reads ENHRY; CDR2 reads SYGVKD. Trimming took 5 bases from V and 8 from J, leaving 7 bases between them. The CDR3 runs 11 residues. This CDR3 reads CAISTNHEQFF. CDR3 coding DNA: TGTGCCATCAGTACCAATCATGAGCAGTTCTTC.